This T cell receptor (beta chain) comes out of a study of a mutant IDH1 vaccine in newly diagnosed glioma. As regards this clone: What it recognizes is unknown.

Trimming stripped 6 bases from V and 4 bases from J, with 12 bases between. Germline CDR1 and CDR2: ENHRY and SYGVKD. CDR3 length: 14 amino acids. Method: immunoSEQ multiplex PCR; TCRdb's copy keeps in-frame clones and lacks some. Of roughly 50,000 clones listed, approximately 82% are singletons. The time point is: week 5, during vaccination. The content of each vaccine dose was 300 ug of mutant IDH1 20-mer peptide, and topical imiquimod accompanied it. This sequence originates from a woman in her late teens or twenties with glioma. Some clones in this sample may be carry-over from other donors' samples. Sample: PBMCs, taken from a glioma patient whose treatment included an IDH1 peptide vaccine. This chain uses TRBV10-3 with TRBJ2-2; D remains ambiguous. CDR3: CAISGPLGTGELFF. CDR3 sequence (DNA): TGTGCCATCAGCGGGCCTCTAGGCACCGGGGAGCTGTTTTTT.